These 16 T cell receptor beta chains share one sample of origin, sequenced in a study of CD8 T cells in Susac syndrome. RNA in amounts of about 0.45 to 1 ug was reverse transcribed with random hexamers. One entry per CDR3 protein, called by TCRdb with MiXCR from the immunoSEQ multiplex PCR reads. The sample holds more than 150,000 distinct CDR3 sequences, about 91% seen once. Input material: CD4+ T cells from PBMCs. The receptors were sampled from a human donor in good health.

The rearrangement uses TRBV3-1 and TRBJ2-7, with TRBD1 as a possible D gene (7 bases). V shed 4 bases and J shed 2 bases, with 15 bases lying between them. The CDR3 runs to 15 residues. Germline-derived CDR1 and CDR2 are LGHDT and YNNKEL (reference sequence). CDR3 region: CASSPRGEWTYEQYF. CDR3 nucleotides: TGTGCCAGCAGCCCCAGGGGGGAGTGGACCTACGAGCAGTACTTC.

This clonotype occurred once. V and J are TRBV5-1 and TRBJ1-2; D unclear. The CDR3 extends over 12 amino acids. V lost 4 bases, J lost 7 bases, and 11 bases lay in between. Germline values: CDR1 SGHRS, CDR2 YFSETQ. The DNA of the CDR3 is TGCGCCAGCAGCATGGATACGGCTGGCTACACCTTC. This codes for CASSMDTAGYTF.

The chain joins TRBV4-3 to TRBJ1-3; 7 nucleotides align to TRBD1. Germline trimming cut 4 bases from V and 0 bases from J; bases unmatched to any gene: 0. The CDR3 is 14 residues long. Germline CDR1 and CDR2: LGHNA and YSLEER. The CDR3, as DNA: TGCGCCAGCAGCCGACAGGGCTCTGGAAACACCATATATTTT. Translating it yields CASSRQGSGNTIYF.

V and J are TRBV5-4 and TRBJ1-4, with 9 bases lining up with TRBD1. V lost 2 bases, J lost 5 bases, and 4 bases stayed unmatched. The CDR3 is made up of 15 amino acids. The germline V gene encodes CDR1 SGHNT and CDR2 YYREEE (reference sequence). This CDR3 reads CASSFYGQGNEKLFF. The CDR3 DNA follows: TGTGCCAGCAGCTTTTACGGACAGGGGAATGAAAAACTGTTTTTT.

The chain recombines TRBV29-1 with TRBJ2-1; D is possibly TRBD1 or TRBD2 (5 bases each). The V end was cut by 6 bases, the J end by 8 bases, with 26 bases between. Germline V gene lookup returns CDR1 SQVTM and CDR2 ANQGSEA. This CDR3 region has 16 residues. The CDR3 region has the DNA TGCAGCGTCTCTCCAGGGAGAGGAGTGACACACGATGAGCAGTTCTTC. It specifies CSVSPGRGVTHDEQFF.

Regarding this clonotype: At one end the junction does not follow the germline gene, possibly because of a read error. The V gene is TRBV19, the J gene TRBJ1-1; D uncertain. The germline V gene has CDR1 LNHDA and CDR2 SQIVND (reference sequence). CDR3 length: 15 residues. CDR3 residues: CASSAWETLNTEAFF. Here the CDR3 DNA reads TGCGCCAGTAGTGCCTGGGAGACTCTGAACACTGAAGCTTTCTTT. Complete variable domain (other parts from reference TRBV19 and TRBJ1-1): DGGITQSPKYLFRKEGQNVTLSCEQNLNHDAMYWYRQDPGQGLRLIYYSQIVNDFQKGDIAEGYSVSREKKESFPLTVTSAQKNPTAFYLCASSAWETLNTEAFFGQGTRLTVV.

This chain links TRBV28 with TRBJ2-5, with 9 bases matching TRBD1. The germline CDR1 and CDR2 sequences are MDHEN and SYDVKM. The CDR3 runs to 14 residues. The V and J ends lost 3 bases and 6 bases, in that order; junction bases with no gene match: 5. This chain's CDR3 is CASSFQQGAQTQYF. The CDR3 DNA is TGTGCCAGCAGTTTTCAACAGGGGGCCCAGACCCAGTACTTC.

A few counts support this clonotype. The gene calls are TRBV7-3 and TRBJ2-5; D assignment may be TRBD1 or TRBD2 (5 bases each). Germline loops: CDR1 SGHTA, CDR2 FQGTGA. The CDR3 length is 13 residues. Trimming removed 6 bases at V and 5 bases at J, with 13 bases between. DNA for the CDR3: TGTGCCAGCAGTTTGAGGGGTGGGGAGACCCAGTACTTC. Translation: CASSLRGGETQYF.

This rearrangement joins TRBV5-1 to TRBJ2-7; a possible D gene is TRBD1 (5 bases). Germline loops: CDR1 SGHRS, CDR2 YFSETQ. Trimming took 0 bases from V and 4 from J, leaving 14 bases between them. The CDR3 is 15 residues long. In DNA, the CDR3 is TGCGCCAGCAGCTTGGCGGCAGGGTCGTGGTACGAGCAGTACTTC. Encoded protein: CASSLAAGSWYEQYF.

V usage is TRBV12-3 or TRBV12-4 and J usage is TRBJ1-2, with D maybe TRBD1 (6 bases). The ends were cut back, 3 bases at V and 4 bases at J, with 12 bases in the middle. The CDR3 is 14 amino acids. CDR3 loop: CASSLLQGTYGYTF. The CDR3, as DNA: TGTGCCAGCAGTTTGTTGCAGGGGACCTATGGCTACACCTTC.

The V gene is TRBV5-4, the J gene TRBJ1-2, with 11 bases lining up with TRBD1. The CDR3 is made up of 15 amino acids. Germline trimming cut 5 bases from V and 6 bases from J; bases unmatched to any gene: 9. Germline assignment: CDR1 SGHNT and CDR2 YYREEE (reference sequence). CDR3 DNA sequence: TGTGCCAGCAGTAGCCCGGGACAGGGGGTTAATGGCTACACCTTC. It yields the protein CASSSPGQGVNGYTF.

This rearrangement joins TRBV7-8 to TRBJ2-7, with D tentatively TRBD1 (6 bases). The CDR3 is made up of 15 amino acids. Germline CDR1 and CDR2: SGHVS and FQNEAQ. V was shortened by 3 bases and J by 4 bases, with 16 bases between the two germline ends. The CDR3 DNA is TGTGCCAGCAGCTTGAATGGGGGCGCTCGGTACGAGCAGTACTTC. It encodes CASSLNGGARYEQYF.

The V gene is TRBV6-1, the J gene TRBJ1-1; D unclear. Germline-derived CDR1 and CDR2 are MNHNS and SASEGT. CDR3 size: 12 residues. V lost 7 bases, J lost 0 bases, and 6 bases lay in between. The DNA of the CDR3 is TGTGCCAGCATCAGGCTGAACACTGAAGCTTTCTTT. This sequence encodes CASIRLNTEAFF.

This sequence joins TRBV20-1 and TRBJ2-3, with D uncertain. The CDR3 consists of 12 residues. The germline CDR1 and CDR2 sequences are DFQATT and SNEGSKA (reference sequence). V dropped 5 bases and J dropped 3 bases, with 9 bases sitting between them. CDR3: CSAPRGTDTQYF. The CDR3 bases are TGCAGTGCTCCGCGCGGTACAGATACGCAGTATTTT.

The chain couples TRBV9 to TRBJ1-1; D uncertain. Trimming took off 0 bases at V and 4 bases at J, with 7 bases between the two ends. CDR3 length equals 13 residues. CDR1 is SGDLS, CDR2 YYNGEE, per germline. CDR3 loop: CASSVEAGTEAFF. Here the CDR3 DNA reads TGTGCCAGCAGCGTAGAGGCGGGCACTGAAGCTTTCTTT.

The CDR3 sequence: CSVEDPRSYEQYF. The CDR3 DNA reads TGCAGCGTTGAAGACCCCCGGTCCTACGAGCAGTACTTC. This chain connects TRBV29-1 to TRBJ2-7; no definite D call. V was shortened by 0 bases and J by 1 base, with 7 bases between the two germline ends. Germline V lookup: CDR1 SQVTM, CDR2 ANQGSEA. The CDR3 runs to 13 residues.